This TCR beta chain was observed in a study of long-term antiretroviral therapy in people with HIV. Study-wide results and caveats: Repertoires in HIV (unlike those of controls) had narrower CDR3 length ranges. Clones expanded before ART dominated the repertoire at all time points.

Sequencing used immunoSEQ v3.0 at survey level. Some clones are missing from TCRdb's copy, which holds only in-frame ones; the method was immunoSEQ multiplex PCR. The sample yields roughly 31,000 clones, approximately 86% seen once. As to this clone: The target antigen is unknown.

The CDR3 spans 13 residues. The V end was cut by 0 bases, the J end by 3 bases, with 1 base between. CDR1 SGDLS and CDR2 YYNGEE come from the germline V gene. The sample here was unsorted PBMCs, taken roughly 5 years before starting antiretroviral therapy. This chain connects TRBV9 to TRBJ1-6; D is uncertain. The clonotype was recovered from a man in his fifties with HIV. DNA of the CDR3: TGTGCCAGCAGCGTAGTCTATAATTCACCCCTCCACTTT. Encoded protein: CASSVVYNSPLHF.